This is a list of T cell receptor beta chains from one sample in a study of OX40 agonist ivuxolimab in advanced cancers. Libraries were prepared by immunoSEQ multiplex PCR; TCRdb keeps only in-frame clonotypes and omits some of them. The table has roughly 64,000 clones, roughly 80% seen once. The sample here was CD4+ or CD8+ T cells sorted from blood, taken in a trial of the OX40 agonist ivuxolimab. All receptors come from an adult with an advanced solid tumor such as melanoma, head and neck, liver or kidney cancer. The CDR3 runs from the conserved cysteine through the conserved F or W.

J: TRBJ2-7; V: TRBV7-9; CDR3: CASSPGNYEQYF
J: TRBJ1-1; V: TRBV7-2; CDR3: CASRRTGWGTEAFF
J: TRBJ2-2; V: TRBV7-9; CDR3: CASRPVRGANTGELFF
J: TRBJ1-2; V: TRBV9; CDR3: CASSVPGHYGYTF
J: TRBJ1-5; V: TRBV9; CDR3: CASSDGTGPLSNQPQHF
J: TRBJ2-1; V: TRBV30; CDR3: CAWSVRGNEQFF
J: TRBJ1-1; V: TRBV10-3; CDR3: CASGSGGGRRNTEAFF
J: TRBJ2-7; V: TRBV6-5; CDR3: CASRRGFYEQYF
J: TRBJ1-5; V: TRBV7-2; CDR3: CASSPTTGRVPSNQPQHF
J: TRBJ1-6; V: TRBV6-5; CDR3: CASKPGTANSPLHF
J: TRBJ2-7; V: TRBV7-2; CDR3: CASSDGTGGTYEQYF
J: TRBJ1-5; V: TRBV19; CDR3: CASSPRGTVSSYSNQPQHF
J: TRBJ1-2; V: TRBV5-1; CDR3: CASSTQTGTYYGYTF
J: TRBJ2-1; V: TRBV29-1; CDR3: CSVGPGVVNEQFF
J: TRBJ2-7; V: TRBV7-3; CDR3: CASSSETGGEQYF
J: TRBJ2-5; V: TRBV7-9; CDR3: CASSLWGVGGSETQYF
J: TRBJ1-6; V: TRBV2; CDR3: CASSEGQGYNSPLHF
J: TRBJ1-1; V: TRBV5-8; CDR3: CASSLAGNAEAFF
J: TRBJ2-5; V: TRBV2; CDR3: CASIRISQETQYF
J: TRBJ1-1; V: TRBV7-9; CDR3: CASSASGGNTEAFF
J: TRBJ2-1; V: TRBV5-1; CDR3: CASSVSSGKIGEQFF
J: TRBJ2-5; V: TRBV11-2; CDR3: CASSLATTGKTQYF
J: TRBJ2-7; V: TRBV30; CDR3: CAWSSWDTLTYEQYF
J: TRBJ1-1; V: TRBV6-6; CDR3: CASSYVDETEAFF